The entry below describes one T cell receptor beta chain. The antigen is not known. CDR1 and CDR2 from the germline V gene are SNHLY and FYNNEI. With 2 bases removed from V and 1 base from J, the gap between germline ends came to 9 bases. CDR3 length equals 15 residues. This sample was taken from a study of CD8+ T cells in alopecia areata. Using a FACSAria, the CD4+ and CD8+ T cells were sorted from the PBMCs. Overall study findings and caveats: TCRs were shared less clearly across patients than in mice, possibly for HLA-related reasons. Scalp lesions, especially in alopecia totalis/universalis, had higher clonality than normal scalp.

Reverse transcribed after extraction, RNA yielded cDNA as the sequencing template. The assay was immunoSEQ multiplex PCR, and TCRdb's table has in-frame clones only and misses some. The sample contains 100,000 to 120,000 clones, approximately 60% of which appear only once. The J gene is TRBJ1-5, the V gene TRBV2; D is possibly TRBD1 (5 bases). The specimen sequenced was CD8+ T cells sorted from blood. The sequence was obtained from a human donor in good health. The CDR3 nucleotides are TGTGCCAGCAGTGAAAACCGGGGGAGCAATCAGCCCCAGCATTTT. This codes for CASSENRGSNQPQHF.